The clone carrying this T cell receptor (beta chain) showed up just once. Its antigen is as yet unknown. Germline loops: CDR1 SQVTM, CDR2 ANQGSEA. Trimming removed 8 bases from V and 4 bases from J, with 7 bases in between. This CDR3 comprises 10 residues. The sample is drawn from a study of post-analysis software for immune sequencing data. About the study: The patients showed relapsing-remitting, secondary progressive and progressive-relapsing multiple sclerosis courses. Study-wide points: Patients with multiple sclerosis recorded significantly lower normalized Chao1 diversity than controls, the study found. Several TRBV segments, TRBV5-6, TRBV5-1 and TRBV20-1 among them, were found more frequent in patients than controls. F measure showed strong co-clustering of same-batch samples.

Tagging with unique molecular identifiers was a feature of the TCR beta cDNA libraries. There were about 1 to 10 million T cells, and some 500,000 cDNA molecules came from them. Each CDR3 protein gets one entry after TCRdb re-called the PCR reads with MiXCR. The sample yields hundreds of thousands of distinct CDR3 sequences, about 32% seen once. V gene TRBV29-1 combines with J gene TRBJ2-3; no clear D gene. Sequenced sample: blood. The source of this sequence is a girl between 5 and 17 years old with multiple sclerosis. For the CDR3, the DNA is TGCAGCTCGGGCGCAGATACGCAGTATTTT. This encodes CSSGADTQYF.